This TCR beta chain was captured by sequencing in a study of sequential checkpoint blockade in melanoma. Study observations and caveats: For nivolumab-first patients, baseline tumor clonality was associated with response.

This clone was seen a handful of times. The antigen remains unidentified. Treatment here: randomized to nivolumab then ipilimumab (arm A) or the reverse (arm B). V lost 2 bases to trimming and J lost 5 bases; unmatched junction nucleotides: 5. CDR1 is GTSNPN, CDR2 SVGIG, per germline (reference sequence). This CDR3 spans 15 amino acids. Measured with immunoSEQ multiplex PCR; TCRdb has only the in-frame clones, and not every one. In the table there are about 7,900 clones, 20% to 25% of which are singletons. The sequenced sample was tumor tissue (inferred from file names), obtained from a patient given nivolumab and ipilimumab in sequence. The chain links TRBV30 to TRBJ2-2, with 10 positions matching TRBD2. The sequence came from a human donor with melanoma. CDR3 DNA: TGTGCCTGGAGTTTAGCGGGAGGCCGGACCGGGGAGCTGTTTTTT. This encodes CAWSLAGGRTGELFF.